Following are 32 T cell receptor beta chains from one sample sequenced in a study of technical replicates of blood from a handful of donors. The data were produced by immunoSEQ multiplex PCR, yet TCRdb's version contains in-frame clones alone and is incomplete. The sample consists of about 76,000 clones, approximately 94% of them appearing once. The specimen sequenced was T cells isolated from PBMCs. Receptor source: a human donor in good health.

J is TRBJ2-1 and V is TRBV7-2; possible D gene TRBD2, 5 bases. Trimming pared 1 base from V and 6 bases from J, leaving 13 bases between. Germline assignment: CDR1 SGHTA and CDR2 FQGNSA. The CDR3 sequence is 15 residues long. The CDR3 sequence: CASSLGGNDLNEQFF. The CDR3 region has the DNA TGTGCCAGCAGCTTAGGAGGGAACGACCTCAATGAGCAGTTCTTC. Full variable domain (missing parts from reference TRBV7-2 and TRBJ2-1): GAGVSQSPSNKVTEKGKDVELRCDPISGHTALYWYRQSLGQGLEFLIYFQGNSAPDKSGLPSDRFSAERTGGSVSTLTIQRTQQEDSAVYLCASSLGGNDLNEQFFGPGTRLTVL.

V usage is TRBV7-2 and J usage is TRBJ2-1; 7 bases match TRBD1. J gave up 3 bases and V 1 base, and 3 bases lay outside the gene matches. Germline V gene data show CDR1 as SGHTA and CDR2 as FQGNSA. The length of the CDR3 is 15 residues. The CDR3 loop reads CASSLEGQNYNEQFF. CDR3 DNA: TGTGCCAGCAGCTTAGAGGGACAGAACTACAATGAGCAGTTCTTC.

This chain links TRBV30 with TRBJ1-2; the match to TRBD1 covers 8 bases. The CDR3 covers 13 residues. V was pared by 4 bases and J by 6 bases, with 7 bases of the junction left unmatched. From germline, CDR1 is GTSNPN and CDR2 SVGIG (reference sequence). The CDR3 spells CAWTLPDRDGYTF. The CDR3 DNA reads TGTGCCTGGACCCTACCGGACAGGGATGGCTACACCTTC.

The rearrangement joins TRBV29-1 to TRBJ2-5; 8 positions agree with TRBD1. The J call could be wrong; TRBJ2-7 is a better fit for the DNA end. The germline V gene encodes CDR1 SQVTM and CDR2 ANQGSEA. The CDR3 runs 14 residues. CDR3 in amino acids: CSVLDRERLYEQYF. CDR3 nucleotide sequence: TGCAGCGTTTTGGACAGGGAAAGGCTTTACGAGCAGTACTTC.

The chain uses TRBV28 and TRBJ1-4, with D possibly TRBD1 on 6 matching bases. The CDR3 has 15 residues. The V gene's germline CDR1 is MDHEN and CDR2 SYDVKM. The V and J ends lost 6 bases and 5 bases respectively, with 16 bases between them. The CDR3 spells CASSARGQGNEKLFF. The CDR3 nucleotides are TGTGCCAGCAGCGCAAGAGGGCAGGGGAATGAAAAACTGTTTTTT.

CDR3 protein: CASTQRGTYEQYF. Written as DNA, the CDR3 is TGTGCCAGCACGCAGCGGGGAACCTACGAGCAGTACTTC. The chain recombines TRBV2 with TRBJ2-7, with 7 bases that match TRBD2. Germline-derived CDR1 and CDR2 are SNHLY and FYNNEI. The CDR3 spans 13 residues. Trimming removed 7 bases from V and 2 bases from J; junction bases left unmatched: 5.

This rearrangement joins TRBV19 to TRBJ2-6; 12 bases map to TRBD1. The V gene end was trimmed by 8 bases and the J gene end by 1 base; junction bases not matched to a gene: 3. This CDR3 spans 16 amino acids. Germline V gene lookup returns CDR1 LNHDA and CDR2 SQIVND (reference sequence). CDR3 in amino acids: CASRDRGRSGANVLTF. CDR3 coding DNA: TGTGCCAGTCGGGACAGGGGGCGATCTGGGGCCAACGTCCTGACTTTC.

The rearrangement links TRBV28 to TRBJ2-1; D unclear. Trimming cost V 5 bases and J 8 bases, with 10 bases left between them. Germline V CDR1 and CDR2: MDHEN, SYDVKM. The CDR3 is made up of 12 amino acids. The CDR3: CASSEELDEQFF. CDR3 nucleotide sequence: TGTGCCAGCAGTGAAGAGTTGGATGAGCAGTTCTTC.

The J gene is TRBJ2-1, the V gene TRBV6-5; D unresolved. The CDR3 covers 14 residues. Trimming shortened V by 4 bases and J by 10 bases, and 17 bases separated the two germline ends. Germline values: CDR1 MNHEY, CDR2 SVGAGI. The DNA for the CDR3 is TGTGCCAGCAGTTCTGCTGGGCCTGTCCCCGAGCAGTTCTTC. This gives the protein CASSSAGPVPEQFF.

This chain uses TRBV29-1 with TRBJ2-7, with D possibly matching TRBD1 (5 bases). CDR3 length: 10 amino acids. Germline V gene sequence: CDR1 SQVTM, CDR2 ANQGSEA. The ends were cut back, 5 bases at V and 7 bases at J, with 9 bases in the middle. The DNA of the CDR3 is TGCAGCGTTCAGGGAATTGAGCAGTACTTC. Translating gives CSVQGIEQYF.

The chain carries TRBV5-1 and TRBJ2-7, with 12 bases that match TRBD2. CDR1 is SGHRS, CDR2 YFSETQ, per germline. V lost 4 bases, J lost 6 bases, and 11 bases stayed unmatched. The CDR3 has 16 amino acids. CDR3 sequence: CASSLRTSGRPFEQYF. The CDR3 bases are TGCGCCAGCAGCCTACGTACTAGCGGGAGGCCATTCGAGCAGTACTTC.

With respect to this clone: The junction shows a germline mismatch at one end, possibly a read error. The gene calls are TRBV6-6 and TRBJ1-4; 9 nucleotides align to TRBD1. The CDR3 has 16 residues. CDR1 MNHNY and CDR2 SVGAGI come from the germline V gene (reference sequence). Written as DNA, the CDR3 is TGTGCCAGCAGCTACTTCCAGCGGGACAGGGATGAAAAACTGTTTTTT. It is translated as CASSYFQRDRDEKLFF.

The CDR3 protein is CASSSPRGVNYEQYF. For the CDR3, the DNA is TGTGCCAGCAGCTCACCCCGGGGGGTGAACTACGAGCAGTACTTC. The chain links TRBV5-4 to TRBJ2-7, with TRBD2 matching over 7 bases. CDR3 length equals 15 residues. With 3 bases clipped from V and 3 bases from J, the junction kept 9 bases outside the gene matches. CDR1 is SGHNT, CDR2 YYREEE, per germline (reference sequence).

CDR3 amino acids: CASRLAGGTISDTQYF. The CDR3 DNA follows: TGTGCCAGCAGGTTAGCGGGAGGTACGATCTCAGATACGCAGTATTTT. The chain employs TRBV28 and TRBJ2-3; 10 nucleotides align to TRBD2. CDR1 and CDR2 (germline): MDHEN, SYDVKM. CDR3 size: 16 residues. Germline trimming cut 6 bases from V and 4 bases from J; bases unmatched to any gene: 10.

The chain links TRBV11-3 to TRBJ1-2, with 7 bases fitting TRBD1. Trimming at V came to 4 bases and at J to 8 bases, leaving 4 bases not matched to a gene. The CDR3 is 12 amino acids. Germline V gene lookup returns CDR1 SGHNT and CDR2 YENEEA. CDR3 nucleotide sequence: TGTGCCAGCAGCTCGACAGGGCAAGGCTACACCTTC. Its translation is CASSSTGQGYTF. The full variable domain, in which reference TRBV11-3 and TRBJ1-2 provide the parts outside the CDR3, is EAGVVQSPRYKIIEKKQPVAFWCNPISGHNTLYWYLQNLGQGPELLIRYENEEAVDDSQLPKDRFSAERLKGVDSTLKIQPAELGDSAVYLCASSSTGQGYTFGSGTRLTVV.

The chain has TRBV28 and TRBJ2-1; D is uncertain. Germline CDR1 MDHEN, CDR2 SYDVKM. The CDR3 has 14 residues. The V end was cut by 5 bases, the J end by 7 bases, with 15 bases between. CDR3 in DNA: TGTGCCAGCAGTCCCCGCGAACCTTGGAATGAGCAGTTCTTC. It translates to CASSPREPWNEQFF.

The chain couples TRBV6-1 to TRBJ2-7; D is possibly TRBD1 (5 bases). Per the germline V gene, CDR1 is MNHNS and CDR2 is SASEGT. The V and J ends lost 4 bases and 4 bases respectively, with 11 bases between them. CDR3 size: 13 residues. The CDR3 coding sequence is TGTGCCAGCAGTGCACAGGCCGGATACGAGCAGTACTTC. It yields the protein CASSAQAGYEQYF.

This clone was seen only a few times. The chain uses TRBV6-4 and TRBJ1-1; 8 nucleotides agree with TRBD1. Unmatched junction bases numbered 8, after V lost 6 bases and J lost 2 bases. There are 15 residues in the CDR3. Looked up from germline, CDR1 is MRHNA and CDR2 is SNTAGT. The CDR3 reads CASRNRTGSNTEAFF. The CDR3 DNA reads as TGTGCCAGCAGGAACAGGACAGGGTCCAACACTGAAGCTTTCTTT.

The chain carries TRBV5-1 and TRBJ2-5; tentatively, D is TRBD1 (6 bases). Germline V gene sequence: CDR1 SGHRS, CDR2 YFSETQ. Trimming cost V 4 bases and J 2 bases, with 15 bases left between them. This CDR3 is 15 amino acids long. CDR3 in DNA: TGCGCCAGCAGCAGAGGACAGCTTTATCAAGAGACCCAGTACTTC. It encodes CASSRGQLYQETQYF.

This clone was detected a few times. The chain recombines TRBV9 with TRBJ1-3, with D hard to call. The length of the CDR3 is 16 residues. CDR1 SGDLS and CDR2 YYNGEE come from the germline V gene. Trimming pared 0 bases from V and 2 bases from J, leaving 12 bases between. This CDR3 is CASSVVPEGAGNTIYF. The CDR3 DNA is TGTGCCAGCAGCGTAGTCCCAGAGGGAGCTGGAAACACCATATATTTT.

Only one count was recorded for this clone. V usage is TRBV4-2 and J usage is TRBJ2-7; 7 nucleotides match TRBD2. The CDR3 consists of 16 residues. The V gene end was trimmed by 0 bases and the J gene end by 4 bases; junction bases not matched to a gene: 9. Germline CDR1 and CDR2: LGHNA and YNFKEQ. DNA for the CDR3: TGTGCCAGCAGCCAAGATCTAGGGCGGGAGTGGTACGAGCAGTACTTC. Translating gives CASSQDLGREWYEQYF.

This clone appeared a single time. CDR3 DNA: TGTGCCAGCAGCTTCGGGACCTACAATGAGCAGTTCTTC. It is translated as CASSFGTYNEQFF. J is TRBJ2-1 and V is TRBV5-6; D possibly corresponds to TRBD2 (5 bases). Trimming shortened V by 2 bases and J by 2 bases, and 5 bases separated the two germline ends. In germline, CDR1 is SGHDT, CDR2 YYEEEE. This CDR3 is built from 13 residues.

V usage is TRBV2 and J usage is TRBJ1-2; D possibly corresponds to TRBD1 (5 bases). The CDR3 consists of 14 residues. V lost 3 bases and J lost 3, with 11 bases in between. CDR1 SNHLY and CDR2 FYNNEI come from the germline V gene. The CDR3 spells CASSDGGSDYGYTF. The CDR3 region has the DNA TGTGCCAGCAGTGATGGGGGGTCCGACTATGGCTACACCTTC.

CDR3 residues: CASSFGQYQPQHF. In nucleotides, the CDR3 is TGTGCCAGCAGCTTTGGACAGTATCAGCCCCAGCATTTT. This sequence joins TRBV5-6 and TRBJ1-5; TRBD1 is a possible D gene (6 bases). This CDR3 contains 13 residues. V was trimmed by 2 bases and J by 5 bases, leaving 8 bases between them. Looked up from germline, CDR1 is SGHDT and CDR2 is YYEEEE.

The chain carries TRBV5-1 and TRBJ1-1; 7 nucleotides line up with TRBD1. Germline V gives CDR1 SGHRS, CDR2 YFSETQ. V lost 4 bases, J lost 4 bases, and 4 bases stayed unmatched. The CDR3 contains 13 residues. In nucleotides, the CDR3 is TGCGCCAGCAGCGAAAACAGGGGCACTGAAGCTTTCTTT. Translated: CASSENRGTEAFF. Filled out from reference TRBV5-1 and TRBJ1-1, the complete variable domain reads KAGVTQTPRYLIKTRGQQVTLSCSPISGHRSVSWYQQTPGQGLQFLFEYFSETQRNKGNFPGRFSGRQFSNSRSEMNVSTLELGDSALYLCASSENRGTEAFFGQGTRLTVV.

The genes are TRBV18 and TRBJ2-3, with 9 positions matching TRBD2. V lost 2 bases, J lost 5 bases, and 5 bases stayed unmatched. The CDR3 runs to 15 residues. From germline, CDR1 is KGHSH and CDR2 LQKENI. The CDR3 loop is CASSPAGGRKDTQYF. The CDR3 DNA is TGTGCCAGCTCACCAGCGGGAGGGAGGAAAGATACGCAGTATTTT.

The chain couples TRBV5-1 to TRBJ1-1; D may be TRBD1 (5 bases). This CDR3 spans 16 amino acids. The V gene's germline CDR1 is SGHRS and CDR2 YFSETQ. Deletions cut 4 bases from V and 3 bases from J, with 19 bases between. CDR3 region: CASSPYWVIGDTEAFF. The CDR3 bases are TGCGCCAGCAGCCCGTACTGGGTGATAGGGGACACTGAAGCTTTCTTT.

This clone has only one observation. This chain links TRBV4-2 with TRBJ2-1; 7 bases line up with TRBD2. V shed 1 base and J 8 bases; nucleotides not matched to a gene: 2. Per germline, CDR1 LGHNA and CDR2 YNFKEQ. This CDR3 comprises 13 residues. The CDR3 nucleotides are TGTGCCAGCAGCCAAGTGGCGGGAGATGAGCAGTTCTTC. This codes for CASSQVAGDEQFF.

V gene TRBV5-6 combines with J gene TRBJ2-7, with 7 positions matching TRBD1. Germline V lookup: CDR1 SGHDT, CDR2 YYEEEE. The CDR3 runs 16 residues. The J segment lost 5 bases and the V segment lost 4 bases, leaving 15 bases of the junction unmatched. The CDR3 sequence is CASSNHRQGMRHEQYF. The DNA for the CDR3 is TGTGCCAGCAGCAACCACCGACAGGGTATGAGGCACGAGCAGTACTTC.

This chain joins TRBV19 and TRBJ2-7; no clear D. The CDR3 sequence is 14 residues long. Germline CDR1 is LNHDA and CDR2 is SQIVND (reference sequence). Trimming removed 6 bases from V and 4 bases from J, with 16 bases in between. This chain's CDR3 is CASSSPPEEYEQYF. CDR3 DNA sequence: TGTGCCAGTAGCAGTCCCCCAGAGGAATACGAGCAGTACTTC.

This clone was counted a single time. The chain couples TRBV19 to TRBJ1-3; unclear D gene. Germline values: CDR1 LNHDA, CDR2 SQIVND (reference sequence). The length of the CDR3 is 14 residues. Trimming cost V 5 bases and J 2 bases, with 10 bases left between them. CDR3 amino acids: CASSSTRTGNTIYF. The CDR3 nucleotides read TGTGCCAGTAGTTCTACTCGAACTGGAAACACCATATATTTT.

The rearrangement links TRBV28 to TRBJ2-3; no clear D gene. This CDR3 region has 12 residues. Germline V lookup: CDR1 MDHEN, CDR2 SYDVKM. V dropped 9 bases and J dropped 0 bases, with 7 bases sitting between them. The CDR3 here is CASRVSTDTQYF. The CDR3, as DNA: TGTGCCAGTCGAGTTAGCACAGATACGCAGTATTTT.